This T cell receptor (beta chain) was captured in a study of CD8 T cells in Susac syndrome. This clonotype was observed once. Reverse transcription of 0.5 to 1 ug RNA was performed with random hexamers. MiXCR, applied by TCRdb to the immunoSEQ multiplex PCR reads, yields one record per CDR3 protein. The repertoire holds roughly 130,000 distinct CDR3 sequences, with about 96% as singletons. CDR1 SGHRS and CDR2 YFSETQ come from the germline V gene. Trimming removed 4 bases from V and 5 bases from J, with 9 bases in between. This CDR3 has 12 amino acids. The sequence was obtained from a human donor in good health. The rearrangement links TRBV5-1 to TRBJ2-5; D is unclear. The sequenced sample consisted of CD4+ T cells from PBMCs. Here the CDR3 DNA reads TGCGCCAGCAGCCCGGCCATGGAGACCCAGTACTTC. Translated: CASSPAMETQYF.